What follows is one T cell receptor (beta chain) and its context. Naive CD8 cells were CD45RO-negative, positively selected for CCR7, excluding terminally differentiated effector memory CD45RA+ cells. The data originate from a study of shared clonotypes between healthy human individuals. Whole-study context: CD4 naive and CD4 memory each took three plates per donor, while CD8 naive took two and CD8 memory one.

Genomic DNA belonging to each subset was distributed in equal measure over several immunoSEQ plates. Method: immunoSEQ multiplex PCR; TCRdb's copy keeps in-frame clones and lacks some. The repertoire holds roughly 600,000 clones, about 98% seen once, with approximately 0.33% in the top ten. CDR3 length: 15 residues. Germline loops: CDR1 SGHVS, CDR2 FQNEAQ. The trim removed 6 bases at V and 9 bases at J, leaving 11 bases unmatched. The J gene is TRBJ1-4, the V gene TRBV7-8, with TRBD1 matching 9 bases. Material: naive CD8+ T cells sorted from blood. The TCR originated in a man younger than 40 in good health. CDR3 region: CASSTAGTGFQKLFF. The CDR3 DNA is TGTGCCAGCAGTACGGCGGGGACAGGGTTTCAAAAACTGTTTTTT.